The 29 T cell receptor beta chains below were found in one sample sequenced in a study of T cell repertoires in cytomegalovirus infection. Their recognized antigens are unknown. TCRdb ran MiXCR on the reads and lists one entry per CDR3 protein. The data contain about 890,000 distinct CDR3 sequences, around 30% of them singletons. The material was cultured CD8+ T cells from PBMCs, obtained from culture after CMV antigen stimulation. These TCRs come from a human donor in good health (CMV status not recorded). Some clones in this sample may be carry-over from other donors' samples.

This clonotype has just a few counts. V usage is TRBV19 and J usage is TRBJ1-5, with D possibly matching TRBD1 (5 bases). The CDR3 extends over 16 amino acids. Germline V lookup: CDR1 LNHDA, CDR2 SQIVND (reference sequence). V was pared by 3 bases and J by 1 base, with 13 bases between. The CDR3 DNA follows: TGTGCCAGTAGTATGACCAGGGTTAACAGCAATCAGCCCCAGCATTTT. It codes for CASSMTRVNSNQPQHF.

This clonotype occurred a few times. This chain joins TRBV12-3 or TRBV12-4 and TRBJ1-4; D gene unclear. Between the trimmed V and J ends, which lost 5 bases and 2 bases, there was a span of 12 bases. The CDR3 sequence is 15 residues long. CDR3 coding DNA: TGTGCCAGCAGTCGCTGGGCGGGGACTAATGAAAAACTGTTTTTT. This encodes CASSRWAGTNEKLFF.

The rearrangement uses TRBV5-5 and TRBJ2-1; D gene uncertain. The V gene lost 0 bases and the J gene lost 0 bases, with 7 bases spanning the gap. CDR1 is SGHKS, CDR2 YYEKEE, per germline (reference sequence). The CDR3 covers 15 residues. The DNA of the CDR3 is TGTGCCAGCAGCTTGGAAACAGCCTCCTACAATGAGCAGTTCTTC. Translation: CASSLETASYNEQFF.

This clonotype appeared a few times. The V gene is TRBV4-2, the J gene TRBJ2-3, with 8 bases matching TRBD1. Germline V gene data show CDR1 as LGHNA and CDR2 as YNFKEQ. The ends lost 2 bases at V and 5 bases at J; junction bases unmatched: 6. The CDR3 is 15 residues long. The CDR3 reads CASSQTGQGKDTQYF. In DNA, the CDR3 is TGTGCCAGCAGCCAAACCGGACAGGGCAAAGATACGCAGTATTTT.

The chain links TRBV29-1 to TRBJ2-3; D is undetermined. The CDR3 consists of 13 residues. V lost 2 bases to trimming and J lost 2 bases, with 8 bases between them. The germline V gene has CDR1 SQVTM and CDR2 ANQGSEA. The CDR3, as DNA: TGCAGCGTTGAATCCGGCTACACAGATACGCAGTATTTT. Translated: CSVESGYTDTQYF.

V usage is TRBV7-9 and J usage is TRBJ2-1; either TRBD1 or TRBD2 may supply D (6 bases each). Germline assignment: CDR1 SEHNR and CDR2 FQNEAQ (reference sequence). V shed 7 bases and J shed 9 bases, with 13 bases lying between them. This CDR3 contains 12 residues. Written as DNA, the CDR3 is TGTGCCAGCAACATACAGGGAGGTGAGCAGTTCTTC. This gives the protein CASNIQGGEQFF.

This chain uses TRBV28 with TRBJ1-1; 9 bases line up with TRBD1. V was clipped by 6 bases and J by 7 bases; unmatched bases: 12. The CDR3 consists of 15 residues. Germline V gives CDR1 MDHEN, CDR2 SYDVKM. The CDR3 loop reads CASSSSFDRGNEAFF. The DNA for the CDR3 is TGTGCCAGCAGCTCAAGCTTCGACAGGGGGAATGAAGCTTTCTTT.

This clonotype was seen a handful of times. The chain couples TRBV6-1 to TRBJ2-1; weak D call: TRBD2 (6 bases). Germline CDR1 reads MNHNS; CDR2 reads SASEGT. The CDR3 runs 16 residues. Between the trimmed V and J ends, which lost 0 bases and 4 bases, there was a span of 13 bases. The CDR3 coding sequence is TGTGCCAGCAGTGAAGCGCGATTTGGGACTTACAATGAGCAGTTCTTC. Its protein product is CASSEARFGTYNEQFF.

V and J are TRBV7-2 and TRBJ2-1, with D possibly matching TRBD2 (6 bases). V was clipped by 5 bases and J by 8 bases, with 16 bases between them. Germline CDR1 SGHTA, CDR2 FQGNSA. The CDR3 totals 14 residues. CDR3 nucleotide sequence: TGTGCCAGCAGCCCTTTGGGGACTGGCTATGAGCAGTTCTTC. Amino acid sequence: CASSPLGTGYEQFF.

Ten or more counts support this clonotype. This chain joins TRBV7-6 and TRBJ2-5, with 11 nucleotides matching TRBD1. J was trimmed by 4 bases and V by 4 bases; bases with no gene match: 11. This CDR3 spans 17 amino acids. Looked up from germline, CDR1 is SGHVS and CDR2 is FNYEAQ. The chain's CDR3 is CASSSLGGQGGPETQYF. In DNA, the CDR3 is TGTGCCAGCAGCTCATTAGGGGGACAGGGGGGCCCAGAGACCCAGTACTTC.

This chain joins TRBV6-2 or TRBV6-3 and TRBJ2-7, with TRBD1 matching 7 bases. Trimming at V came to 6 bases and at J to 0 bases, leaving 11 bases not matched to a gene. Germline CDR1 and CDR2: MNHEY and SVGEGT. This CDR3 spans 16 amino acids. The CDR3 DNA reads TGTGCCAGCAGCACCGGGACAGAGTCTTTCTCCTACGAGCAGTACGTC. Translation: CASSTGTESFSYEQYV.

This clonotype was counted a few times. This sequence joins TRBV27 and TRBJ1-5; 8 bases fit TRBD1. Unmatched junction bases numbered 8, after V lost 6 bases and J lost 4 bases. The CDR3 runs 15 residues. CDR1 and CDR2 from the germline V gene are MNHEY and SMNVEV (reference sequence). In DNA form, the CDR3 reads TGTGCCAGCAGCCCGGGACAGGTCAAGAATCAGCCCCAGCATTTT. It codes for CASSPGQVKNQPQHF.

This clonotype was found once. This chain joins TRBV12-3 or TRBV12-4 and TRBJ2-5, with no clear D. Trimming shortened V by 3 bases and J by 5 bases, and 16 bases separated the two germline ends. The length of the CDR3 is 15 residues. CDR3 DNA: TGTGCCAGCAGTTTTAGGGCAGTTGACATGGAGACCCAGTACTTC. Translated, it gives CASSFRAVDMETQYF.

The chain joins TRBV27 to TRBJ2-7, with D unclear. V lost 5 bases and J lost 4, with 15 bases in between. The CDR3 runs to 14 residues. Germline V gene data show CDR1 as MNHEY and CDR2 as SMNVEV (reference sequence). CDR3 nucleotides: TGTGCCAGCAGTCTAATGCCCGGCCGGTACGAGCAGTACGTC. Protein product: CASSLMPGRYEQYV.

For this clonotype: This may arise from a read error, as a much more abundant clone is one base away. V is TRBV7-2 and J is TRBJ1-2, with D perhaps matching TRBD1 (6 bases). The length of the CDR3 is 16 residues. Germline CDR1 SGHTA, CDR2 FQGNSA. The CDR3, as DNA: TGTGCCAACAGCTCCCCCAGGGGCCCCGCTAACTATGGCTACACCTTC. Its protein product is CANSSPRGPANYGYTF.

This clonotype was counted only a few times. V is TRBV7-9 and J is TRBJ1-6, with 9 bases lining up with TRBD1. The germline gives CDR1 SEHNR, CDR2 FQNEAQ (reference sequence). Trimming cost V 6 bases and J 9 bases; bases outside gene matches: 6. The CDR3 runs 14 residues. Here the CDR3 reads CASRLGQGTSPLHF. CDR3 sequence (DNA): TGTGCCAGCAGACTGGGACAGGGAACTTCACCCCTCCACTTT. Full variable domain (rest looked up from reference TRBV7-9 and TRBJ1-6): DTGVSQNPRHKITKRGQNVTFRCDPISEHNRLYWYRQTLGQGPEFLTYFQNEAQLEKSRLLSDRFSAERPKGSFSTLEIQRTEQGDSAMYLCASRLGQGTSPLHFGNGTRLTVT.

The chain combines TRBV6-5 with TRBJ2-5; D not certain. Germline CDR1 is MNHEY and CDR2 is SVGAGI. The CDR3 runs to 13 residues. Trimming removed 6 bases at V and 1 base at J, with 9 bases between. Here the CDR3 reads CASSPNIQETQYF. Here the CDR3 DNA reads TGTGCCAGCAGCCCAAACATCCAAGAGACCCAGTACTTC.

The rearrangement links TRBV7-4 to TRBJ2-3; D is undetermined. This CDR3 spans 12 amino acids. V lost 5 bases to trimming and J lost 3 bases, with 6 bases between them. CDR1 and CDR2 (germline): SGHVT, SQSDAQ. The CDR3: CASSPKTDTQYF. DNA for the CDR3: TGTGCCAGCAGCCCGAAGACAGATACGCAGTATTTT. Combining the CDR3 with reference TRBV7-4 and TRBJ2-3 gives the whole variable domain GAGVSQSPRYKVAKRGRDVALRCDSISGHVTLYWYRQTLGQGSEVLTYSQSDAQRDKSGRPSGRFSAERPERSVSTLKIQRTEQGDSAVYLCASSPKTDTQYFGPGTRLTVL.

This clonotype was counted only a few times. The chain employs TRBV19 and TRBJ1-3, with D unclear. Trimming took off 9 bases at V and 4 bases at J, with 13 bases between the two ends. Germline V gene lookup returns CDR1 LNHDA and CDR2 SQIVND (reference sequence). CDR3 length: 13 residues. The CDR3 loop reads CASPGESGNTIYF. The CDR3, as DNA: TGTGCCAGCCCTGGTGAGAGCGGAAACACCATATATTTT.

This clonotype has only a few counts. The genes are TRBV7-9 and TRBJ1-3; D is undetermined. Germline V gene sequence: CDR1 SEHNR, CDR2 FQNEAQ (reference sequence). The V and J ends lost 4 bases and 6 bases respectively, with 10 bases between them. This CDR3 comprises 13 residues. The CDR3 DNA reads TGTGCCAGCAGCTCTGGGGATATAAACACCATATATTTT. Translating gives CASSSGDINTIYF. Full variable domain (remainder filled in from reference TRBV7-9 and TRBJ1-3): DTGVSQNPRHKITKRGQNVTFRCDPISEHNRLYWYRQTLGQGPEFLTYFQNEAQLEKSRLLSDRFSAERPKGSFSTLEIQRTEQGDSAMYLCASSSGDINTIYFGEGSWLTVV.

This clonotype was observed a handful of times. The J gene is TRBJ2-2, the V gene TRBV6-5; perhaps TRBD1 as D (6 bases). Germline CDR1 MNHEY, CDR2 SVGAGI. This CDR3 has 12 amino acids. Trimming left V 6 bases short and J 10 bases short, with 12 bases between. CDR3 protein: CASRPTGSELFF. CDR3 in DNA: TGTGCCAGCAGACCAACAGGGTCGGAGCTGTTTTTT.

The chain couples TRBV15 to TRBJ1-1; D is unclear. This CDR3 is 15 amino acids long. Germline-derived CDR1 and CDR2 are LNHNV and YYDKDF (reference sequence). The germline V and J ends were trimmed by 0 bases and 5 bases, with 13 bases remaining between them. CDR3 region: CATSRDRGKGTEAFF. The CDR3 coding sequence is TGTGCCACCAGCAGAGATCGGGGTAAAGGTACTGAAGCTTTCTTT. The variable domain in full, completed from reference TRBV15 and TRBJ1-1, reads DAMVIQNPRYQVTQFGKPVTLSCSQTLNHNVMYWYQQKSSQAPKLLFHYYDKDFNNEADTPDNFQSRRPNTSFCFLDIRSPGLGDTAMYLCATSRDRGKGTEAFFGQGTRLTVV.

V gene TRBV5-4 combines with J gene TRBJ2-1; D gene ambiguous. Between the trimmed V and J ends, which lost 4 bases and 0 bases, there was a span of 14 bases. The CDR3 contains 16 residues. Germline CDR1 reads SGHNT; CDR2 reads YYREEE (reference sequence). The CDR3 loop reads CASSTDGTSSYNEQFF. The DNA of the CDR3 is TGTGCCAGCAGCACGGACGGAACGAGCTCCTACAATGAGCAGTTCTTC.

The rearrangement uses TRBV4-1 and TRBJ2-3; TRBD2 aligns across 7 bases. Germline-derived CDR1 and CDR2 are MGHRA and YSYEKL. Germline trimming cut 2 bases from V and 2 bases from J; bases unmatched to any gene: 16. This CDR3 spans 19 amino acids. CDR3 sequence reads: CASSQLSSYGRGDTDTQYF. Written as DNA, the CDR3 is TGCGCCAGCAGCCAACTATCCTCATATGGGAGGGGAGACACAGATACGCAGTATTTT.

The V gene is TRBV7-9, the J gene TRBJ2-3; the D is unclear. Germline assignment: CDR1 SEHNR and CDR2 FQNEAQ (reference sequence). The CDR3 is 14 residues long. Trimming pared 7 bases from V and 3 bases from J, leaving 14 bases between. CDR3 sequence (DNA): TGTGCCAGCACACAGCCAACCCTAACAGATACGCAGTATTTT. This translates into CASTQPTLTDTQYF.

This clonotype was seen repeatedly, ten times or more. The chain recombines TRBV7-2 with TRBJ2-1, with 9 bases that match TRBD1. CDR3 size: 15 residues. The junction had 6 bases not matched to a gene; V was cut back by 4 bases and J by 5 bases. From germline, CDR1 is SGHTA and CDR2 FQGNSA. CDR3: CASSSKGQGNNEQFF. DNA for the CDR3: TGTGCCAGCAGCTCGAAGGGACAGGGAAACAATGAGCAGTTCTTC.

This clonotype has ten or more counts. V usage is TRBV7-2 and J usage is TRBJ1-5; D is uncertain. This CDR3 is 16 amino acids long. Per germline, CDR1 SGHTA and CDR2 FQGNSA. Trimming left V 1 base short and J 4 bases short, with 14 bases between. CDR3 DNA sequence: TGTGCCAGCAGCTTAGAGAGGGAAGGATGGAATCAGCCCCAGCATTTT. Amino acid sequence: CASSLEREGWNQPQHF.

As concerns this clonotype: This may come from a read error, since a much larger clone is one base off. The CDR3 loop reads CASNIRDSSNQPQHF. CDR3 DNA: TGTGCCAGCAACATAAGGGACAGTAGCAATCAGCCCCAGCATTTT. V and J are TRBV7-2 and TRBJ1-5; 7 nucleotides line up with TRBD1. The germline V gene has CDR1 SGHTA and CDR2 FQGNSA. This CDR3 has 15 amino acids. V trimming: 7 bases; J trimming: 0 bases; junction bases outside the gene matches: 6.

This clonotype has more than one count but fewer than ten. The genes are TRBV24-1 and TRBJ1-5, with TRBD1 matching over 10 bases. CDR3 length equals 17 residues. V was clipped by 4 bases and J by 2 bases; unmatched bases: 7. Germline CDR1 and CDR2: KGHDR and SFDVKD. For the CDR3, the DNA is TGTGCCACCAGTGACCGCGAAGGGACAGGGGGCAATCAGCCCCAGCATTTT. It translates to CATSDREGTGGNQPQHF.